This TCR beta chain came from a study of cytomegalovirus exposure and HLA in healthy donors. Regarding the study as a whole: For TCR beta chains, V- and J-gene trimming was later linked to a missense DCLRE1C variant.

This CDR3 comprises 16 residues. Trimming took off 3 bases at V and 7 bases at J, with 16 bases between the two ends. Per germline, CDR1 MNHEY and CDR2 SMNVEV (reference sequence). As concerns this clone: Its target is unknown.

The PCR ran on 60 Vbeta and 13 Jbeta primers. TCRdb's copy holds only in-frame clones and misses some; the assay was immunoSEQ multiplex PCR. The sample consists of 120,000 to 150,000 clones, 70% to 85% of them appearing once. Input material: PBMCs. The V and J genes are TRBV27 and TRBJ1-6; D uncertain. This TCR was sampled from a man in his forties in good health and CMV-seronegative. CDR3 bases: TGTGCCAGCAGTTTGCCCCTCCCCGCCGGGAATTCACCCCTCCACTTT. Translated, it gives CASSLPLPAGNSPLHF.